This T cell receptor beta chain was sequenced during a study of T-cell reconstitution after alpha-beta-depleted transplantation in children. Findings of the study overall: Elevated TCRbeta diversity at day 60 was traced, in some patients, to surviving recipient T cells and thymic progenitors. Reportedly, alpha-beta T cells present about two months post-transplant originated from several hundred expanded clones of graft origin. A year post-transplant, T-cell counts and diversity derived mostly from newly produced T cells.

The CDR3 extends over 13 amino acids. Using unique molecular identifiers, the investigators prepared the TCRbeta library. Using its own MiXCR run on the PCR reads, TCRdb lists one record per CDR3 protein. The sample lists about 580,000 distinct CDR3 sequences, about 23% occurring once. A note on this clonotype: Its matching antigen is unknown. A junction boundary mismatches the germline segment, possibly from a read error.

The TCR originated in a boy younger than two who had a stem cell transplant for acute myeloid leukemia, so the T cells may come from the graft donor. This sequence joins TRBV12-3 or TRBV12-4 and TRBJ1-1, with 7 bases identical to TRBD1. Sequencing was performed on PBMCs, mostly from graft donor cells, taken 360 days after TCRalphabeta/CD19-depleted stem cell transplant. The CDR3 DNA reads TGTGCCAGCACCTCACAGGGGAACGCTGAAGCTTTCTTT. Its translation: CASTSQGNAEAFF.